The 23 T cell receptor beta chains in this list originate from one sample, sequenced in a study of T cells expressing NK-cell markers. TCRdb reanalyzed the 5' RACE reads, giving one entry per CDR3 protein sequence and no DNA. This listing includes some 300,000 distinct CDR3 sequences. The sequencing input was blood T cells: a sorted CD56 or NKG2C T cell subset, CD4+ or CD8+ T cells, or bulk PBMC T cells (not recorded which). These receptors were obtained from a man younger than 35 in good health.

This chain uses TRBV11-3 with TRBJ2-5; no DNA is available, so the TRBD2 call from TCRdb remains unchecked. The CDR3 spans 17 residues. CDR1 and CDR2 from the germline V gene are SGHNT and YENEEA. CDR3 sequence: CASSWGLAGGRGETQYF.

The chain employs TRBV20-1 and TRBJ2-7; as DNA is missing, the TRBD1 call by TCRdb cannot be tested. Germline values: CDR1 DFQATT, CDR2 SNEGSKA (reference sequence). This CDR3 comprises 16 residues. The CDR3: CSARDPLTGGLWEQYF.

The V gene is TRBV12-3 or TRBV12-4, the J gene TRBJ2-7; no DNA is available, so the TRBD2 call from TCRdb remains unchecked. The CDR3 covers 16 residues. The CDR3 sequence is CASSQIRTSGIYEQYF.

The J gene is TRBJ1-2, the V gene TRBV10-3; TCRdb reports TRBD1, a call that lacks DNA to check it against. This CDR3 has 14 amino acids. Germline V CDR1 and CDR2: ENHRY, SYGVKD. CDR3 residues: CATSTPDRVNGYTF.

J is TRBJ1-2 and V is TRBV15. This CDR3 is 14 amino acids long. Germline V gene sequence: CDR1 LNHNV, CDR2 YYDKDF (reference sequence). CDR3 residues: CATSRPEDPYGYTF.

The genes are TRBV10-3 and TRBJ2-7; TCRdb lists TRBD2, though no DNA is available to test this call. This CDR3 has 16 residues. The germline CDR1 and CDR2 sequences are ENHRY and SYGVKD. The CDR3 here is CAINRSTGTATHEQYF.

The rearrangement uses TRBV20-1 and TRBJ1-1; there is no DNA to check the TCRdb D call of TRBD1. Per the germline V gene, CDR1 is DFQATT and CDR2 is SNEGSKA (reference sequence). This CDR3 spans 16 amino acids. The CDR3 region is CSARGPGQGTRTEAFF.

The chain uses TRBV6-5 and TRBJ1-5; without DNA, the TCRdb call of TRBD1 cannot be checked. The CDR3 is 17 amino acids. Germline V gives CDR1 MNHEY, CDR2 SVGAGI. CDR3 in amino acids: CARELTGNGDSNQPQHF.

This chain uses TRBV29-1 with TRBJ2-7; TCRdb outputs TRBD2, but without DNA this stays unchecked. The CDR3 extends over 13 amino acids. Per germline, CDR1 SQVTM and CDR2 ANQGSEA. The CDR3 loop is CSVEIPGTSKQYF.

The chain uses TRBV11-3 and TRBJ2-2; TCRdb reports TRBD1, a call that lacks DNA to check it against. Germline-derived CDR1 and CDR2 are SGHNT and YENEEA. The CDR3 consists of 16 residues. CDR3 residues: CASSLDGTEVTGELFF.

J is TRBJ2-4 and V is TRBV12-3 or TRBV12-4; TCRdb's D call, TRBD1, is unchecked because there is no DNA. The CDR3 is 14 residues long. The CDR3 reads CASSLGQGVNIQYF.

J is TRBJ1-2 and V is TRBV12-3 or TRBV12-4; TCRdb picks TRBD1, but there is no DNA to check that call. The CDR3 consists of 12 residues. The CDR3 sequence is CASSFGRGSYTF.

CDR3 amino acids: CASSEDRATDTQYF. V and J are TRBV6-1 and TRBJ2-3; without DNA, the TCRdb call of TRBD1 cannot be checked. The CDR3 consists of 14 residues. Germline values: CDR1 MNHNS, CDR2 SASEGT.

CDR3: CATSWAQRGTGELFF. The chain employs TRBV7-9 and TRBJ2-2; there is no DNA to check the TCRdb D call of TRBD1. This CDR3 has 15 amino acids. Germline V gene sequence: CDR1 SEHNR, CDR2 FQNEAQ (reference sequence).

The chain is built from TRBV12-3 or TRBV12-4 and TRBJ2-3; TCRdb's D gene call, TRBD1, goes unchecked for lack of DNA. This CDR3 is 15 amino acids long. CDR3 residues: CASRGDRDSTDTQYF.

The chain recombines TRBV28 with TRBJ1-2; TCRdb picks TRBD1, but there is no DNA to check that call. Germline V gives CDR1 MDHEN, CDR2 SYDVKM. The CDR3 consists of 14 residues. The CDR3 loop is CASSLTGRGYGYTF.

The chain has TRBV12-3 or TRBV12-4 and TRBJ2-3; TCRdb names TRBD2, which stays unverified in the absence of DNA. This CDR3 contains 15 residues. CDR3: CASSPILAGGDTQYF.

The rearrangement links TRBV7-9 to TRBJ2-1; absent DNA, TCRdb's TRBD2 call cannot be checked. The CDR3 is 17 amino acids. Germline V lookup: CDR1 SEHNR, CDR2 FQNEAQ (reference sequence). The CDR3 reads CASSPPLAEETYNEQFF.

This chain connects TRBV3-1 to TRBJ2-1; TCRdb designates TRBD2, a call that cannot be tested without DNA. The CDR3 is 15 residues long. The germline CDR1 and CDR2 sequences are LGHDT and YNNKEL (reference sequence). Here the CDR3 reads CASSSPAGVFNEQFF.

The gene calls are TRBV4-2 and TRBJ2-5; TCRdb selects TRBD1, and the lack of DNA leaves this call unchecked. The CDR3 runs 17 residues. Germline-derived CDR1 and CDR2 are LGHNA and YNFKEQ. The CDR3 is CASSQEGNRRSQETQYF.

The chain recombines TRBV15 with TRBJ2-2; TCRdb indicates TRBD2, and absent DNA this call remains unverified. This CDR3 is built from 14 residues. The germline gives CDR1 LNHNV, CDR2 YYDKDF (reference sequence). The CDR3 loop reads CATSGGGRTGELFF.

This CDR3 is CASGLGTRNEQFF. The J gene is TRBJ2-1, the V gene TRBV28; TCRdb names TRBD1, which stays unverified in the absence of DNA. Per the germline V gene, CDR1 is MDHEN and CDR2 is SYDVKM. The CDR3 covers 13 residues.

The CDR3 protein is CASSQKQGDVSPLHF. The chain has TRBV4-3 and TRBJ1-6; the TCRdb D gene call, TRBD1, has no DNA to confirm it. CDR1 LGHNA and CDR2 YSLEER come from the germline V gene. The CDR3 contains 15 residues.